This TCR beta chain came from a study of blood T cells in healthy people across ages. Alongside a J-beta primer mix, a sample-barcoded 5' primer served in a second PCR lasting about 7 to 11 cycles. TCRdb recomputed calls from the 5' RACE reads with MiXCR, one row per CDR3 protein. The sample has about 680,000 distinct CDR3 sequences, around 49% seen once. This clonotype was detected a few times. V was cut by 4 bases and J by 6 bases, with 16 bases left in between. CDR3 length equals 14 residues. Germline lookup yields CDR1 SGHTA and CDR2 FQGNSA. The chain couples TRBV7-2 to TRBJ2-7; possible D gene TRBD2, 5 bases. This TCR came from a woman aged 55-69 years in good health. Sample: blood. CDR3 protein: CASSYRLSSREQYF. For the CDR3, the DNA is TGTGCCAGCAGCTATCGACTTTCTAGCCGCGAGCAGTACTTC.